This entry lists 30 T cell receptor beta chains sequenced from one sample in a study of shared clonotypes between healthy human individuals. It was CD45RO-negative cells, positively selected for CCR7, that made up naive CD8 cells, with terminally differentiated effector memory CD45RA+ cells excluded. The table came from immunoSEQ multiplex PCR; TCRdb's copy has only in-frame clones and leaves some out. The sample shows some 740,000 clones, 80% to 95% of them seen only once. Material: naive CD8+ T cells sorted from blood. The receptors derive from a man under 40 in good health.

The chain carries TRBV11-3 and TRBJ2-7, with D possibly matching TRBD2 (6 bases). This CDR3 spans 17 amino acids. Trimming shortened V by 5 bases and J by 2 bases, and 22 bases separated the two germline ends. CDR1 and CDR2 from the germline V gene are SGHNT and YENEEA. The CDR3 is CASSPGTGIGGAYEQYF. The CDR3 bases are TGTGCCAGCAGCCCAGGGACCGGCATCGGAGGGGCCTACGAGCAGTACTTC.

This chain joins TRBV19 and TRBJ2-6, with 14 positions matching TRBD2. V was clipped by 4 bases and J by 3 bases; unmatched bases: 8. The CDR3 length is 19 residues. Germline lookup yields CDR1 LNHDA and CDR2 SQIVND (reference sequence). CDR3 amino acids: CASSTRPGLAGVGANVLTF. The CDR3 nucleotides are TGTGCCAGTAGTACTAGGCCGGGACTAGCGGGAGTTGGGGCCAACGTCCTGACTTTC.

This rearrangement joins TRBV4-1 to TRBJ2-2; 12 nucleotides match TRBD2. The germline gives CDR1 MGHRA, CDR2 YSYEKL. Trimming cost V 2 bases and J 3 bases; bases outside gene matches: 1. The CDR3 sequence is 16 residues long. The CDR3 DNA reads TGCGCCAGCAGCCAACGACTAGCGGGAGACACCGGGGAGCTGTTTTTT. Translating gives CASSQRLAGDTGELFF.

The chain carries TRBV14 and TRBJ2-1; D is tentatively TRBD1 or TRBD2 (5 bases each). The CDR3 contains 14 residues. V lost 2 bases to trimming and J lost 11 bases, with 16 bases between them. Germline-derived CDR1 and CDR2 are SGHDN and FVKESK. CDR3: CASSQRGAAGKQFF. In DNA form, the CDR3 reads TGTGCCAGCAGCCAAAGGGGAGCCGCTGGTAAGCAGTTCTTC.

The V call is TRBV7-9, the J call TRBJ2-7, with 7 bases that match TRBD2. The CDR3 has 16 amino acids. The germline gives CDR1 SEHNR, CDR2 FQNEAQ (reference sequence). Trimming removed 5 bases from V and 4 bases from J; junction bases left unmatched: 14. The CDR3 nucleotides are TGTGCCAGCAGCGAAGACTCTGTCGGGGGGAGGTACGAGCAGTACTTC. Its protein product is CASSEDSVGGRYEQYF.

Regarding this clone: This clone may be a read error of a much larger clone one base away. Other DNA sequences in the same sample also yield this CDR3. The gene calls are TRBV7-8 and TRBJ2-3; D unclear. The CDR3 consists of 12 residues. Between the trimmed V and J ends, which lost 5 bases and 0 bases, there was a span of 3 bases. The V gene's germline CDR1 is SGHVS and CDR2 FQNEAQ. In nucleotides, the CDR3 is TGTGCCAGCAGCCCAAGCACAGATACGCAGTATTTT. Its protein is CASSPSTDTQYF.

The chain carries TRBV4-1 and TRBJ1-2, with a weak D call TRBD1 (6 bases). CDR1 and CDR2 from the germline V gene are MGHRA and YSYEKL. The CDR3 has 15 residues. Trimming cost V 3 bases and J 7 bases, with 18 bases left between them. The CDR3 bases are TGCGCCAGCAGCCAGGGCCAGACAGGAGTAAGTGGCTACACCTTC. Translated, it gives CASSQGQTGVSGYTF.

This chain joins TRBV11-1 and TRBJ2-1; weak D call: TRBD1 (6 bases). V was pared by 3 bases and J by 5 bases, with 17 bases between. CDR1 is SGHAT and CDR2 is FQDESV in the germline V gene (reference sequence). The CDR3 is made up of 16 amino acids. CDR3 protein: CASSFQGLLRNNEQFF. CDR3 DNA sequence: TGTGCCAGCAGCTTCCAGGGGCTCCTAAGGAACAATGAGCAGTTCTTC. Using reference TRBV11-1 and TRBJ2-1 for the parts outside the CDR3, the full variable domain is EAEVAQSPRYKITEKSQAVAFWCDPISGHATLYWYRQILGQGPELLVQFQDESVVDDSQLPKDRFSAERLKGVDSTLKIQPAELGDSAMYLCASSFQGLLRNNEQFFGPGTRLTVL.

On this clone: Other DNA sequences in the same sample also yield this CDR3. V usage is TRBV11-2 and J usage is TRBJ1-5, with no clear D. Looked up from germline, CDR1 is SGHAT and CDR2 is FQNNGV. The CDR3 sequence is 14 residues long. Trimming removed 1 base at V and 4 bases at J, with 8 bases between. CDR3 sequence (DNA): TGTGCCAGCAGCTTAGGGGGATCGAATCAGCCCCAGCATTTT. It codes for CASSLGGSNQPQHF. Using reference TRBV11-2 and TRBJ1-5 for the parts outside the CDR3, the full variable domain is EAGVAQSPRYKIIEKRQSVAFWCNPISGHATLYWYQQILGQGPKLLIQFQNNGVVDDSQLPKDRFSAERLKGVDSTLKIQPAKLEDSAVYLCASSLGGSNQPQHFGDGTRLSIL.

This chain joins TRBV5-6 and TRBJ2-1; the D is unclear. The CDR3 totals 12 residues. The V gene lost 2 bases and the J gene lost 7 bases, with 7 bases spanning the gap. Germline CDR1 and CDR2: SGHDT and YYEEEE. CDR3 sequence reads: CASSFLGNEQFF. The CDR3 DNA sequence: TGTGCCAGCAGCTTTCTGGGGAATGAGCAGTTCTTC.

This chain joins TRBV5-4 and TRBJ2-7; D is perhaps TRBD2 (5 bases). Looked up from germline, CDR1 is SGHNT and CDR2 is YYREEE (reference sequence). The V and J ends lost 4 bases and 4 bases respectively, with 15 bases between them. This CDR3 region has 14 residues. CDR3 protein: CASSPGVGEYEQYF. CDR3 coding DNA: TGTGCCAGCAGCCCAGGAGTGGGAGAATACGAGCAGTACTTC.

This sequence joins TRBV19 and TRBJ2-7, with D possibly matching TRBD1 (6 bases). Germline assignment: CDR1 LNHDA and CDR2 SQIVND (reference sequence). Trimming pared 2 bases from V and 5 bases from J, leaving 16 bases between. This CDR3 spans 15 amino acids. The CDR3 protein is CASSIFGGALDEQYF. The CDR3, as DNA: TGTGCCAGTAGTATATTTGGGGGCGCTTTGGACGAGCAGTACTTC.

The chain uses TRBV2 and TRBJ1-2, with TRBD1 identical over 9 bases. This CDR3 has 13 amino acids. Germline V gene sequence: CDR1 SNHLY, CDR2 FYNNEI. V dropped 5 bases and J dropped 7; count of bases not matched to a gene: 5. The CDR3 nucleotides are TGTGCCAGCAGTTGGGGACAGGGAAGTGGCTACACCTTC. This translates into CASSWGQGSGYTF.

The chain combines TRBV13 with TRBJ1-5, with 7 bases that match TRBD1. Germline CDR1 is PRHDT and CDR2 is FYEKMQ (reference sequence). V was clipped by 5 bases and J by 2 bases; unmatched bases: 3. The length of the CDR3 is 14 residues. CDR3 nucleotides: TGTGCCAGCAGCACTACAGGGGGCAATCAGCCCCAGCATTTT. This encodes CASSTTGGNQPQHF.

The chain employs TRBV4-2 and TRBJ2-7; no reliable D call. Germline CDR1 reads LGHNA; CDR2 reads YNFKEQ. Trimming removed 1 base at V and 1 base at J, with 11 bases between. This CDR3 contains 15 residues. The CDR3 reads CASSQVETLSYEQYF. CDR3 nucleotides: TGTGCCAGCAGCCAAGTGGAGACTTTGTCCTACGAGCAGTACTTC.

Only one count was recorded for this clone. The chain has TRBV4-1 and TRBJ2-7; possibly TRBD2 for D (6 bases). The V end lost 0 bases, the J end lost 7 bases, and 16 bases lay between the germline ends. The germline gives CDR1 MGHRA, CDR2 YSYEKL. This CDR3 has 15 amino acids. CDR3: CASSQEGGSTWEQYF. Written as DNA, the CDR3 is TGCGCCAGCAGCCAAGAGGGAGGAAGTACGTGGGAGCAGTACTTC.

In its sample, this clone was seen a few times. This chain connects TRBV6-1 to TRBJ1-2, with 7 positions matching TRBD1. In germline, CDR1 is MNHNS, CDR2 SASEGT. V shed 11 bases, J shed 6 bases, and the junction held 9 bases outside the gene matches. The CDR3 is 12 residues long. The CDR3 region has the DNA TGTGCCGGAGAGACAGGGTCGGATGGCTACACCTTC. This translates into CAGETGSDGYTF.

This chain joins TRBV7-9 and TRBJ2-1, with 11 bases identical to TRBD1. This CDR3 is built from 15 residues. J gave up 7 bases and V 3 bases, and 5 bases lay outside the gene matches. From germline, CDR1 is SEHNR and CDR2 FQNEAQ (reference sequence). This chain's CDR3 is CASSFRDRGWNEQFF. The CDR3 DNA reads as TGTGCCAGCAGCTTTAGGGACAGGGGGTGGAATGAGCAGTTCTTC.

The V gene is TRBV5-1, the J gene TRBJ2-7, with 10 bases that match TRBD1. V lost 2 bases and J lost 2; bases outside the gene matches: 16. Looked up from germline, CDR1 is SGHRS and CDR2 is YFSETQ. The CDR3 length is 19 residues. The CDR3 DNA follows: TGCGCCAGCAGCTTTTCTAATATATCGACAGGGGGCACGACCTACGAGCAGTACTTC. This gives the protein CASSFSNISTGGTTYEQYF.

The genes are TRBV27 and TRBJ2-1; 9 nucleotides match TRBD2. CDR1 is MNHEY, CDR2 SMNVEV, per germline (reference sequence). The V segment lost 3 bases and the J segment 3 bases; nucleotides outside the gene matches: 12. This CDR3 has 18 amino acids. In nucleotides, the CDR3 is TGTGCCAGCAGTTTGTATTCTATTAGCGGGAGAGGCTACAATGAGCAGTTCTTC. This encodes CASSLYSISGRGYNEQFF.

The chain joins TRBV28 to TRBJ2-5, with 7 bases that match TRBD1. In germline, CDR1 is MDHEN, CDR2 SYDVKM. The CDR3 loop spans 13 amino acids. The V segment lost 8 bases and the J segment 7 bases; nucleotides outside the gene matches: 10. The CDR3 DNA sequence: TGTGCCAGCGGGATGACAGGGTCGGGGACCCAGTACTTC. Its protein product is CASGMTGSGTQYF.

The V call is TRBV9, the J call TRBJ2-1; TRBD2 agrees at 8 bases. The CDR3 runs to 15 residues. Losses at the gene ends were 1 base for V and 7 bases for J; bases not matched to a gene: 7. The V gene's germline CDR1 is SGDLS and CDR2 YYNGEE. CDR3 in DNA: TGTGCCAGCAGCGTACGCGGGAGGACCCTGAATGAGCAGTTCTTC. Amino acid sequence: CASSVRGRTLNEQFF.

This clone was detected only once. V and J are TRBV30 and TRBJ1-5; tentative D call: TRBD1 (6 bases). This CDR3 comprises 14 residues. CDR1 and CDR2 from the germline V gene are GTSNPN and SVGIG (reference sequence). Trimming stripped 3 bases from V and 3 bases from J, with 12 bases between. CDR3 amino acids: CAWRSGGLNQPQHF. CDR3 coding DNA: TGTGCCTGGAGGTCGGGGGGCCTCAATCAGCCCCAGCATTTT.

The chain uses TRBV28 and TRBJ2-2; D unclear. This CDR3 region has 13 residues. CDR1 is MDHEN and CDR2 is SYDVKM in the germline V gene. V lost 3 bases and J lost 1, with 3 bases in between. The CDR3 reads CASSFWNTGELFF. In nucleotides, the CDR3 is TGTGCCAGCAGTTTCTGGAACACCGGGGAGCTGTTTTTT.

This chain connects TRBV7-9 to TRBJ2-7, with a weak D call TRBD1 (6 bases). This CDR3 has 16 amino acids. V lost 2 bases, J lost 4 bases, and 18 bases lay in between. Germline CDR1 SEHNR, CDR2 FQNEAQ (reference sequence). CDR3 coding DNA: TGTGCCAGCAGCTTACCTCACAGGGAGTCAGGGTACGAGCAGTACTTC. Translating gives CASSLPHRESGYEQYF.

This clone was seen just once. This rearrangement joins TRBV9 to TRBJ2-1; TRBD2 matches 8 bases. CDR1 and CDR2 from the germline V gene are SGDLS and YYNGEE. CDR3 length equals 15 residues. With V trimmed by 0 bases and J by 7 bases, 6 bases remained unmatched. The CDR3 nucleotides read TGTGCCAGCAGCGTAGGAGGGACTAGTCTTAATGAGCAGTTCTTC. Protein: CASSVGGTSLNEQFF.

This chain uses TRBV27 with TRBJ2-7; 9 nucleotides line up with TRBD1. CDR3 size: 14 residues. The ends lost 4 bases at V and 7 bases at J; junction bases unmatched: 8. Germline-derived CDR1 and CDR2 are MNHEY and SMNVEV (reference sequence). The DNA for the CDR3 is TGTGCCAGCAGTTCGCGGGACAGGGAGGAAGAGCAGTACTTC. Translation gives CASSSRDREEEQYF.

Notes on this clone: Other DNA variants within this sample encode the same CDR3. The genes are TRBV9 and TRBJ2-2; 7 bases align to TRBD2. The germline V gene encodes CDR1 SGDLS and CDR2 YYNGEE. V was pared by 1 base and J by 6 bases, with 0 bases of the junction left unmatched. This CDR3 contains 13 residues. The CDR3 sequence is CASSVLAAGELFF. The CDR3 bases are TGTGCCAGCAGCGTACTAGCGGCCGGGGAGCTGTTTTTT.

The chain is built from TRBV7-2 and TRBJ2-2, with D tentatively TRBD2 (7 bases). The CDR3 covers 15 residues. The V gene lost 5 bases and the J gene lost 7 bases, with 17 bases spanning the gap. CDR1 and CDR2 (germline): SGHTA, FQGNSA. The CDR3 region is CASSPGTGGSGELFF. The CDR3 DNA reads TGTGCCAGCAGCCCAGGCACGGGGGGCAGCGGGGAGCTGTTTTTT.

The chain recombines TRBV29-1 with TRBJ2-1, with 7 bases fitting TRBD1. The germline V gene encodes CDR1 SQVTM and CDR2 ANQGSEA. After removal of 4 bases from V and 3 bases from J, the junction contained 3 bases not matched to a gene. This CDR3 has 13 amino acids. DNA for the CDR3: TGCAGCGTTGGACAGGGCTACTACAATGAGCAGTTCTTC. Its protein is CSVGQGYYNEQFF.